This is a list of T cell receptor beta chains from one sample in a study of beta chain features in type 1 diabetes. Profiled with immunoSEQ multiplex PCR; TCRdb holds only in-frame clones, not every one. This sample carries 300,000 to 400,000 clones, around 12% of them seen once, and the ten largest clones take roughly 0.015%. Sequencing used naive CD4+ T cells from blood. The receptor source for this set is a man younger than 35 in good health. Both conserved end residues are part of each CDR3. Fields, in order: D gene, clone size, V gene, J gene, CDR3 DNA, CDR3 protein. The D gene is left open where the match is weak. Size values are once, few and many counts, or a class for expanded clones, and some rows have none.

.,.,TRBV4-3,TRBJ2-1,TGCGCCAGCAGCCAGCAAACGGGAGTGGGAAATGAGCAGTTCTTC,CASSQQTGVGNEQFF
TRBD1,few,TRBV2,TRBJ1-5,TGTGCCAGCAGACTCAACAGGGGGGAAGGACAGCCCCAGCATTTT,CASRLNRGEGQPQHF
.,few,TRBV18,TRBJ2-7,TGTGCCAGCTCACCACGTCCACTGTCGGACGAGCAGTACTTC,CASSPRPLSDEQYF
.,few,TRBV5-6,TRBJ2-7,TGTGCCTCCGCCCGGAACCCAGGGGAGCAGTACTTC,CASARNPGEQYF
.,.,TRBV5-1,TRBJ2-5,TGCGCCAGCAGCTGGAAACGGGACTCCTTGGGCGAGACCCAGTACTTC,CASSWKRDSLGETQYF
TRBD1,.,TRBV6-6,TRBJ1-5,TGTGCCAGCACCGACAGGGGAAGCAATCAGCCCCAGCATTTT,CASTDRGSNQPQHF
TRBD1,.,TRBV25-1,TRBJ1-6,TGTGCCAGCAGTGAATTAGGACAGGGACGGAATTCACCCCTCCACTTT,CASSELGQGRNSPLHF
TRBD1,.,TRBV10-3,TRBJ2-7,TGTGCCATCAGTTATGACAGGGGAGAATCCTACGAGCAGTACTTC,CAISYDRGESYEQYF
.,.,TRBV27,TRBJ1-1,TGTGCCAGCAGTTTCCTAGGGGGCACTGAAGCTTTCTTT,CASSFLGGTEAFF
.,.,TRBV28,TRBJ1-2,TGTGCAAGCCGGGAGGAAGGGCGGTATGGCTACACCTTC,CASREEGRYGYTF
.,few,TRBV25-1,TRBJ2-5,TGTGCCAGCAGCGGAGCCGGGACAAATAAAGAGACCCAGTACTTC,CASSGAGTNKETQYF
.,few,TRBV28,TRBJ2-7,TGTGCCAGCAAGAGGGAGCCCTACGAGCAGTACTTC,CASKREPYEQYF
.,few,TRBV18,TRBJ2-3,TGTGCCAGCTCACCACGGCCCCCTGCAGATACGCAGTATTTT,CASSPRPPADTQYF
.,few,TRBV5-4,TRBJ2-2,TGTGCCAGCAGCTTGGCCAAAGTAGGGGGCGGGGAGCTGTTTTTT,CASSLAKVGGGELFF
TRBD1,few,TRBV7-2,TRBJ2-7,TGTGCCAGCAGCCCAGGACAGGGTGGGTACGAGCAGTACTTC,CASSPGQGGYEQYF
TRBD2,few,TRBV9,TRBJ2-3,TGTGCCAGCAGCGCGGGGGGGGATACGCAGTATTTT,CASSAGGDTQYF
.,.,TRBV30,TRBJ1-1,TGTGCCTGGAGTCCAAGGGGAGGCGGCACTGAAGCTTTCTTT,CAWSPRGGGTEAFF
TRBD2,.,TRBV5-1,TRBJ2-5,TGCGCCAGCAGCGTGGGACTAGCGGGAGGCGGAAGGTCAGAGACCCAGTACTTC,CASSVGLAGGGRSETQYF
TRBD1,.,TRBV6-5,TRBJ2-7,TGTGCCAGCAGTTACTCCGCGACAGGGGACTACGAGCAGTACTTC,CASSYSATGDYEQYF
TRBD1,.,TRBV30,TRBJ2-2,TGTGCCTGGGGACAGGGGGCGACCGGGGAGCTGTTTTTT,CAWGQGATGELFF
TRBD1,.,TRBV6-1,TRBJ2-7,TGTGCCAGCAGTTCTCCGGGACAGGTGACCTACGAGCAGTACTTC,CASSSPGQVTYEQYF
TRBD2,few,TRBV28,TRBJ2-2,TGTGCCAGCAGTTCCGGTTTAGCGGGGTACACCGGGGAGCTGTTTTTT,CASSSGLAGYTGELFF
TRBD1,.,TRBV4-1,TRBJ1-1,TGCGCCAGCAGCCAAGGACAGGGCGGAGGGGGCACTGAAGCTTTCTTT,CASSQGQGGGGTEAFF
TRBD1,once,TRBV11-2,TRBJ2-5,TGTGCCAGCAGCTTAGGATTCCGGGACAGATCCCTCCAAGAGACCCAGTACTTC,CASSLGFRDRSLQETQYF
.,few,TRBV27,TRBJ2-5,TGTGCCAGCAGGGACAGAACCCTAGGGACCCAGTACTTC,CASRDRTLGTQYF
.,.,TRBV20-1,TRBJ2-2,TGCAGTGCCCCCCTTACCGGGGAGCTGTTTTTT,CSAPLTGELFF
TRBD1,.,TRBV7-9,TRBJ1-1,TGTGCCAGCAGCCAACAGGGGGCTGGGACTGAAGCTTTCTTT,CASSQQGAGTEAFF
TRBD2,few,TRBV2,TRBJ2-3,TGTGCCAGCAGACAGCGGGGGGGTTCAGATACGCAGTATTTT,CASRQRGGSDTQYF
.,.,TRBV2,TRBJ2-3,TGTGCCAGCAGTGAAAAGGGGGAAGGCACAGATACGCAGTATTTT,CASSEKGEGTDTQYF
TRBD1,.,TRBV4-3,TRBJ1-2,TGCGCCAGCAGCCAAGATTTGAGCAGGGGGCTTTATGGCTACACCTTC,CASSQDLSRGLYGYTF
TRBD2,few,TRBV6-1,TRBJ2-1,TGTGCCGGTAGCGGGGGGGATTACAATGAGCAGTTCTTC,CAGSGGDYNEQFF
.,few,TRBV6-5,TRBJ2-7,TGTGCCAGCACCCACCCAGGGGAAAGGATCGAGCAGTACTTC,CASTHPGERIEQYF
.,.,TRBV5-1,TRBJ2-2,TGCGCCAGCAGCTTGGTTTCTGCGGGCACCGGGGAGCTGTTTTTT,CASSLVSAGTGELFF
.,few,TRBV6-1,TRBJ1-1,TGTGCCAGCAGAGAGACCGACTCGGACACTGAAGCTTTCTTT,CASRETDSDTEAFF
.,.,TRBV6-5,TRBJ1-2,TGTGCCAGCAGTAGACGGGAGGGGAAGGATGGCTACACCTTC,CASSRREGKDGYTF
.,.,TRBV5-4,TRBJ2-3,TGTGCCAGCAGCTTGGCGGGGACTCGCTTCGGGTCGGATACGCAGTATTTT,CASSLAGTRFGSDTQYF
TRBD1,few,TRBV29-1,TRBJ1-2,TGCAGCGTTGGACAGGGGGCTGACGGCTACACCTTC,CSVGQGADGYTF
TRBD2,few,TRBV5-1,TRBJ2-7,TGCGCCAGCAGCTTGGAAGCTAGCGGGGGCTACTCCTACGAGCAGTACTTC,CASSLEASGGYSYEQYF
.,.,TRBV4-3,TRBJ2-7,TGCGCCAGCAGCCAAGATATTGGACTACCTGACTACGAGCAGTACTTC,CASSQDIGLPDYEQYF
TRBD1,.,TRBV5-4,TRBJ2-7,TGTGCCAGCAGCCCCCGGGACAGGGGGCCAGAGCAGTACTTC,CASSPRDRGPEQYF
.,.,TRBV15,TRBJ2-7,TGTGCCACCAGCAGAGACAGATACTACGAGCAGTACTTC,CATSRDRYYEQYF
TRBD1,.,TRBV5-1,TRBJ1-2,TGCGCCAGCAGCCGACAGGGCGGGGACTATGGCTACACCTTC,CASSRQGGDYGYTF
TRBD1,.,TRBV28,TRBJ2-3,TGTGCCAGCAGCCCGGGACAGACTTATACGCAGTATTTT,CASSPGQTYTQYF
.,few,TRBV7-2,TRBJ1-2,TGTGCCAGCAGCTGGACAGTCCTCTATGGCTACACCTTC,CASSWTVLYGYTF
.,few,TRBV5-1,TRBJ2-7,TGCGCCAGCAGCCTCTACAGGGCATTAGGAGCATCCTACGAGCAGTACTTC,CASSLYRALGASYEQYF
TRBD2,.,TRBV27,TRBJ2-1,TGTGCCAGCCGCCCTAGCGGGAGATACAATGAGCAGTTCTTC,CASRPSGRYNEQFF
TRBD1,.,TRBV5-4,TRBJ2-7,TGTGCCAGCAGCTATTACAGGGGGGACTACGAGCAGTACTTC,CASSYYRGDYEQYF
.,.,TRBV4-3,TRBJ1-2,TGCGCCAGCAGCCAAGAATCCCGGGACTATGGCTACACCTTC,CASSQESRDYGYTF
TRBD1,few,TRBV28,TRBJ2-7,TGTGCCAGCAGTTCGACCGGACAGGGGGCCTACGAGCAGTACTTC,CASSSTGQGAYEQYF
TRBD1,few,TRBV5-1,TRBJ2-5,TGCGCCAGCAGCATGACAGGGGTAGAGACCCAGTACTTC,CASSMTGVETQYF
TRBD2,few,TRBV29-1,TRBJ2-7,TGCAGCGTTGAAGCGGTCCGGGAGGGCAGGGCCTACGAGCAGTACTTC,CSVEAVREGRAYEQYF
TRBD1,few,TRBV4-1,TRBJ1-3,TGCGCCAGCAGCCAAGATCTTCGGACAGGCTCTGGAAACACCATATATTTT,CASSQDLRTGSGNTIYF
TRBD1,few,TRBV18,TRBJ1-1,TGTGCCAGCTCGTCCCAACAGGGGAAGTACACTGAAGCTTTCTTT,CASSSQQGKYTEAFF
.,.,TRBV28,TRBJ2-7,TGTGCCAGCAGTGGCAGGGTCGAGCAGTACTTC,CASSGRVEQYF
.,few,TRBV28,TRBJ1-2,TGTGCCAGCAGTTCGGGGGGACGGTGGGACGGCTACACCTTC,CASSSGGRWDGYTF
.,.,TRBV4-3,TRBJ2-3,TGCGCCAGCAGCCAAGATGGGCAGGGACAATCCACAGATACGCAGTATTTT,CASSQDGQGQSTDTQYF
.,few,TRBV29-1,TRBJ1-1,TGCAGCGTTGATGATGGGGACATGAACACTGAAGCTTTCTTT,CSVDDGDMNTEAFF